A selection of T cell receptor beta chains follows, all from one sample in a study of control samples from healthy donors and cancer patients. TCRdb keeps only in-frame clones here, not all; method: immunoSEQ multiplex PCR. The repertoire holds approximately 49,000 clones, roughly nine tenths seen once, with about 1.6% in the top ten. The material sequenced was PBMCs. These receptor sequences come from a man aged 40-49 years with colorectal cancer. The conserved cysteine and the conserved F or W are not part of the CDR3 here. The order of the fields is D gene, V gene, clone size, CDR3 protein. The D gene is left open where the match is weak. The size entry is marked missing in some rows and otherwise reads once, few, many or a size class.

.,TRBV20-1,.,SASEGRWHEQY
TRBD2,TRBV2,once,ASSVRLGGTDTQY
.,TRBV6-5,.,ASRRTLQETQY
TRBD2,TRBV2,.,ASRPGLAGFANTGELF
.,TRBV6-5,.,ASSYRGAYEQY
.,TRBV27,few,ASSLRSGNQPQH
.,TRBV15,once,ATSRGDSNQPQH
.,TRBV14,.,ASSSWAIARTDEQY
TRBD1,TRBV29-1,once,SVGGTGGELF
TRBD2,TRBV23-1,.,ASSQGRRREESGTFKYEQY
.,TRBV27,.,ASSLTRNSEKLF
.,TRBV28,.,ASSLSGGDTQY
.,TRBV7-2,.,ASSLAWGQSSGNTIY
TRBD2,TRBV7-9,.,ASRGLALTGEQF
.,TRBV29-1,.,SVNRANRQETQY
.,TRBV27,.,ASSLGAPGYQPQH
.,TRBV20-1,.,SASQTDSFGA
TRBD2,TRBV7-3,once,ASSQRLARSTDTQY
.,TRBV12-5,.,ASGLVLKTSRGETQY
TRBD1,TRBV29-1,.,SVVGTGGQPQH
TRBD1,TRBV14,.,ASSQETGVVWTEAF
.,TRBV24-1,.,ATVGITEAF
.,TRBV19,.,ASSTRDGDYEQY
TRBD1,TRBV2,.,ASSGQGWYQETQY
.,TRBV7-2,.,ASSLVSGRNTIY
TRBD1,TRBV12-5,.,ASGFPQTGVPLLGAYNEQF
.,TRBV5-4,.,ASSLRDLSYNEQF
.,TRBV5-1,.,ASSLAGQSSSYEQY
TRBD2,TRBV10-3,.,AISGGLAGKDPQY
.,TRBV4-1,.,ASSHLLGGHNEQF
TRBD1,TRBV10-3,.,AISGTGETEYYGYT
.,TRBV10-3,.,AASREATEAF
TRBD1,TRBV5-6,few,ASSQPGTGVGKYEQY
TRBD1,TRBV5-1,.,ASSKTGGGQPQH
.,TRBV6-1,.,ASSEWSPPEAF
TRBD1,TRBV19,.,ASSDRAGYEQY
.,TRBV7-9,.,ASGGTLYEQY